A selection of T cell receptor beta chains follows, all from one sample in a study of T cell responses to AZD1222 COVID-19 vaccine. Some clones are missing from TCRdb's copy, which holds only in-frame ones; the method was immunoSEQ multiplex PCR. The sample has 120,000 or so clones; around 90% are singletons. Sequencing used peripheral blood, obtained on day 0 of AZD1222 vaccination. Receptor source: an adult in good health. Each CDR3 is given with its conserved first and last residue. The order of the fields is clone size, V gene, J gene, D gene, CDR3 DNA, CDR3 protein. D genes are given only for firm matches. Not every row has a clone size; where given, it reads once, few, many or a size class.

clone size: NA
V gene: TRBV29-1
J gene: TRBJ2-7
D gene: TRBD1
CDR3 DNA: TGCAGCGTTGGGGGACCGGGACAGGGGTACGAGCAGTACTTC
CDR3 protein: CSVGGPGQGYEQYF

clone size: NA
V gene: TRBV7-9
J gene: TRBJ2-1
D gene: NA
CDR3 DNA: TGTGCCAGCAGCTTAGCGCTGAGGGGTTGGGGGTTCTTC
CDR3 protein: CASSLALRGWGFF

clone size: NA
V gene: TRBV5-1
J gene: TRBJ2-7
D gene: TRBD1
CDR3 DNA: TGCGCCAGCAGCTCCATGACAGGGGTTTCCTACGAGCAGTACTTC
CDR3 protein: CASSSMTGVSYEQYF

clone size: once
V gene: TRBV2
J gene: TRBJ2-7
D gene: TRBD1
CDR3 DNA: TGTGCCAGCAGTTCCGGACAGGGGTCATCCCTCGACTTC
CDR3 protein: CASSSGQGSSLDF

clone size: NA
V gene: TRBV29-1
J gene: TRBJ2-4
D gene: NA
CDR3 DNA: TGCAGCGTTGTCCCGGGGGCCCGGGGAAACATTCAGTACTTC
CDR3 protein: CSVVPGARGNIQYF

clone size: NA
V gene: TRBV5-1
J gene: TRBJ2-3
D gene: NA
CDR3 DNA: TGCGCCAGCAGCGTTAAGGGACCAAATACGCAGTATTTT
CDR3 protein: CASSVKGPNTQYF

clone size: NA
V gene: TRBV5-4
J gene: TRBJ1-4
D gene: TRBD1
CDR3 DNA: TGTGCCAGCAGCACACAGGGGCTATCTGAAAAACTGTTTTTT
CDR3 protein: CASSTQGLSEKLFF

clone size: NA
V gene: TRBV10-3
J gene: TRBJ1-6
D gene: NA
CDR3 DNA: TGTGCCATCAACATCGACAGAAATTCACCCCTCCACTTT
CDR3 protein: CAINIDRNSPLHF

clone size: NA
V gene: TRBV6-5
J gene: TRBJ1-4
D gene: TRBD1
CDR3 DNA: TGTGCCAGCAGCTACGGACAGGGGGTTACTAATGAAAAACTGTTTTTT
CDR3 protein: CASSYGQGVTNEKLFF

clone size: NA
V gene: TRBV6-2/TRBV6-3
J gene: TRBJ2-7
D gene: NA
CDR3 DNA: TGTGCCAGCAGTTACTCCCGGGGCCCGATCTACGAGCAGTACTTC
CDR3 protein: CASSYSRGPIYEQYF

clone size: NA
V gene: TRBV19
J gene: TRBJ1-1
D gene: TRBD1
CDR3 DNA: TGTGCCAGTAGTTTTAATACAGGGGGAAACACTGAAGCTTTCTTT
CDR3 protein: CASSFNTGGNTEAFF

clone size: NA
V gene: TRBV3-1/TRBV3-2
J gene: TRBJ2-5
D gene: NA
CDR3 DNA: TGTGCCAGCAGCCAAGATCACCAGGGGCGGGAGACCCAGTACTTC
CDR3 protein: CASSQDHQGRETQYF

clone size: NA
V gene: TRBV27
J gene: TRBJ2-7
D gene: NA
CDR3 DNA: TGTGCCAGCAGGACTGGCTCCTACGAGCAGTACTTC
CDR3 protein: CASRTGSYEQYF

clone size: once
V gene: TRBV9
J gene: TRBJ2-7
D gene: TRBD1
CDR3 DNA: TGTGCCAGCAGCCCGAGGGACAGGAAAGACGAGCAGTACTTC
CDR3 protein: CASSPRDRKDEQYF

clone size: few
V gene: TRBV9
J gene: TRBJ1-1
D gene: NA
CDR3 DNA: TGTGCCAGCAGCGCTCAGGTTATGAACACTGAAGCTTTCTTT
CDR3 protein: CASSAQVMNTEAFF

clone size: NA
V gene: TRBV7-9
J gene: TRBJ2-1
D gene: TRBD2
CDR3 DNA: TGTGCCAGCACCTGGACTAGCTGGGGTGAGCAGTTCTTC
CDR3 protein: CASTWTSWGEQFF

clone size: NA
V gene: TRBV7-2
J gene: TRBJ2-7
D gene: NA
CDR3 DNA: TGTGCCAGCAGCTTGACATACTCTTACGAGCAGTACTTC
CDR3 protein: CASSLTYSYEQYF

clone size: NA
V gene: TRBV7-6
J gene: TRBJ1-3
D gene: NA
CDR3 DNA: TGTGCCAGCAGCGACGACCGGCGGACCCTCGGAAACACCATATATTTT
CDR3 protein: CASSDDRRTLGNTIYF

clone size: NA
V gene: TRBV2
J gene: TRBJ1-2
D gene: NA
CDR3 DNA: TGTGCCAGCAGTGAAGCGTATGATGCCTTC
CDR3 protein: CASSEAYDAF

clone size: NA
V gene: TRBV7-2
J gene: TRBJ1-2
D gene: NA
CDR3 DNA: TGTGCCAGCAGCTCGGCCCTACGGGGCGGCTACACCTTC
CDR3 protein: CASSSALRGGYTF

clone size: NA
V gene: TRBV7-3
J gene: TRBJ1-1
D gene: TRBD1
CDR3 DNA: TGTGCCAGCAGCTTCGGACAGGACACTGAAGCTTTCTTT
CDR3 protein: CASSFGQDTEAFF

clone size: NA
V gene: TRBV11-2
J gene: TRBJ2-5
D gene: NA
CDR3 DNA: TGTGCCAGCAGCTTAGTTTGGACCCAAGAGACCCAGTACTTC
CDR3 protein: CASSLVWTQETQYF

clone size: once
V gene: TRBV4-1
J gene: TRBJ1-5
D gene: TRBD1
CDR3 DNA: TGCGCCAGCAGCCAAGGGGGAGCCGGGACAGGGCTAATCGCCGGAGAGCCCCAGCATTTT
CDR3 protein: CASSQGGAGTGLIAGEPQHF

clone size: NA
V gene: TRBV6-5
J gene: TRBJ1-2
D gene: NA
CDR3 DNA: TGTGCCAGCAGTTACTCAGGGAACTATGGCTACACCTTC
CDR3 protein: CASSYSGNYGYTF

clone size: few
V gene: TRBV29-1
J gene: TRBJ1-1
D gene: NA
CDR3 DNA: TGCAGCGTTGCTCCCATGAACACTGAAGCTTTCTTT
CDR3 protein: CSVAPMNTEAFF

clone size: once
V gene: TRBV10-3
J gene: TRBJ1-3
D gene: NA
CDR3 DNA: TGTGCCATCATGGGTCTGGGAAACACCATATATTTT
CDR3 protein: CAIMGLGNTIYF

clone size: NA
V gene: TRBV7-2
J gene: TRBJ1-5
D gene: NA
CDR3 DNA: TGTGCCAGCAGCTTTATAACGACCGGGGGCGAGGGGCCCCAGCATTTT
CDR3 protein: CASSFITTGGEGPQHF

clone size: NA
V gene: TRBV28
J gene: TRBJ1-4
D gene: NA
CDR3 DNA: TGTGCCAGCAGTTTTCCAGGGGCGGGTGAAAAACTGTTTTTT
CDR3 protein: CASSFPGAGEKLFF

clone size: once
V gene: TRBV18
J gene: TRBJ2-2
D gene: NA
CDR3 DNA: TGTGCCAGCTCGCCGGGACATACGAACACCGGGGAGCTGTTTTTT
CDR3 protein: CASSPGHTNTGELFF

clone size: NA
V gene: TRBV14
J gene: TRBJ2-3
D gene: TRBD2
CDR3 DNA: TGTGCCAGCAGCCAAGTAGCGGGGGCCCAGGATACGCAGTATTTT
CDR3 protein: CASSQVAGAQDTQYF

clone size: NA
V gene: TRBV5-1
J gene: TRBJ1-2
D gene: NA
CDR3 DNA: TGCGCCAGCAGCTTGACCTCCCGAGACAGCCCAGGCTACACCTTC
CDR3 protein: CASSLTSRDSPGYTF

clone size: NA
V gene: TRBV7-2
J gene: TRBJ1-5
D gene: NA
CDR3 DNA: TGTGCCAGCAGCTCACAGATTTCGGGCAATCAGCCCCAGCATTTT
CDR3 protein: CASSSQISGNQPQHF